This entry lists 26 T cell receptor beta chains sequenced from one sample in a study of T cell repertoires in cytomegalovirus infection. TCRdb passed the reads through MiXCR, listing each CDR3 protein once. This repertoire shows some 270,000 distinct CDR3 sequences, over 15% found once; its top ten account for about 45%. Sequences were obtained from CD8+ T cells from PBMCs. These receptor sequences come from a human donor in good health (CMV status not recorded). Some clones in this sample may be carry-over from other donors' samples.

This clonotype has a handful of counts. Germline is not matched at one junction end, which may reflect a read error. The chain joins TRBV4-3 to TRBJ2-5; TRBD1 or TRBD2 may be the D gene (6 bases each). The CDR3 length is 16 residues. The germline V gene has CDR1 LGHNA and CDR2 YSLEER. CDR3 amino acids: CASSPERGGLQGTQYF. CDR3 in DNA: TGCGCCAGCAGCCCGGAGAGAGGGGGGCTTCAAGGGACCCAGTACTTC.

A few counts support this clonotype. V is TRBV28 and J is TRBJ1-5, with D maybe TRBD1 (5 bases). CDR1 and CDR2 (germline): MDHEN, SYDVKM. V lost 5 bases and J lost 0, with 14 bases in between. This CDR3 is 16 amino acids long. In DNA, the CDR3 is TGTGCCAGCAGTCTACCGGGGGGGTATAGCAATCAGCCCCAGCATTTT. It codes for CASSLPGGYSNQPQHF. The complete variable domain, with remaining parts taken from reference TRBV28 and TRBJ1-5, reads DVKVTQSSRYLVKRTGEKVFLECVQDMDHENMFWYRQDPGLGLRLIYFSYDVKMKEKGDIPEGYSVSREKKERFSLILESASTNQTSMYLCASSLPGGYSNQPQHFGDGTRLSIL.

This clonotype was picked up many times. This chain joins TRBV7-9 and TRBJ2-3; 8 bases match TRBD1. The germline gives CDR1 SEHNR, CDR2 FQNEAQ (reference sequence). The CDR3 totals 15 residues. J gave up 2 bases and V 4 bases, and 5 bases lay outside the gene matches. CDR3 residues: CASSSTGQVTDTQYF. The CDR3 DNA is TGTGCCAGCAGCTCAACGGGACAGGTCACAGATACGCAGTATTTT.

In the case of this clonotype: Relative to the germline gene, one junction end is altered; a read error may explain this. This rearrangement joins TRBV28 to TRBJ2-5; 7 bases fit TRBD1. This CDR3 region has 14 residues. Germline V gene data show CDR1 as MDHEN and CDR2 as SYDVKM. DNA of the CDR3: TGTGCCAGCTCGAGTGTCGACAGGGAAGAGGCCCAGTACTTC. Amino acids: CASSSVDREEAQYF.

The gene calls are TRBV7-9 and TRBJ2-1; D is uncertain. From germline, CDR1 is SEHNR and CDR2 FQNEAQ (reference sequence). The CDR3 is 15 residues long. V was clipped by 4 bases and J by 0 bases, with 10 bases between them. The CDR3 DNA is TGTGCCAGCAGCTCCCCCTTTCGCTCCTACAATGAGCAGTTCTTC. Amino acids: CASSSPFRSYNEQFF.

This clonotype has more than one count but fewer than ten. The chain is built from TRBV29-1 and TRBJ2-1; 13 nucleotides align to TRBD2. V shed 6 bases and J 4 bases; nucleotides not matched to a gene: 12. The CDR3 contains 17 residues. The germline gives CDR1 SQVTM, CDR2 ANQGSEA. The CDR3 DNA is TGCAGCGTGATCGGACTAGCGGGGGCCGGCTCATACAATGAGCAGTTCTTC. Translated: CSVIGLAGAGSYNEQFF.

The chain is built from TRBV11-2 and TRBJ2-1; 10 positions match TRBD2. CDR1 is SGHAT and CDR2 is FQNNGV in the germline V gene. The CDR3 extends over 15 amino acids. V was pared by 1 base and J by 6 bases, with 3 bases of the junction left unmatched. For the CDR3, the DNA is TGTGCCAGCAGCTTAGGAGCGGGGGGGCTCAATGAGCAGTTCTTC. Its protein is CASSLGAGGLNEQFF.

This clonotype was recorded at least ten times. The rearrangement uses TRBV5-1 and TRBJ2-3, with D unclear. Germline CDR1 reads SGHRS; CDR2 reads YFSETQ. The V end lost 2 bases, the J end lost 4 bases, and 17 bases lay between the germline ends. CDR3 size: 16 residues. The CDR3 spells CASSFATHVGPDTQYF. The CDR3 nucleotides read TGCGCCAGCAGCTTTGCGACCCACGTCGGACCAGATACGCAGTATTTT. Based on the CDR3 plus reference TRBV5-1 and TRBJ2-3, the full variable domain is KAGVTQTPRYLIKTRGQQVTLSCSPISGHRSVSWYQQTPGQGLQFLFEYFSETQRNKGNFPGRFSGRQFSNSRSEMNVSTLELGDSALYLCASSFATHVGPDTQYFGPGTRLTVL.

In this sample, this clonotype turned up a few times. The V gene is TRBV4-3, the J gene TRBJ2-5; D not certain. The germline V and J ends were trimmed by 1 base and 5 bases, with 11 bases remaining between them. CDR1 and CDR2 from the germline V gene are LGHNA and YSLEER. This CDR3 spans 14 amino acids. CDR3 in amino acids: CASSQGSSAETQYF. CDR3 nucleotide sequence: TGCGCCAGCAGCCAAGGGTCAAGCGCGGAGACCCAGTACTTC.

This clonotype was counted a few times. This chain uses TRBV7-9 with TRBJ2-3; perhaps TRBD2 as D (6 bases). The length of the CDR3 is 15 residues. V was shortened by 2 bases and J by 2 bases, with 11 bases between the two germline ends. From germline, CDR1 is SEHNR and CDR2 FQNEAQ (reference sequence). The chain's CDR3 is CASSLRRGVTDTQYF. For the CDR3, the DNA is TGTGCCAGCAGCTTAAGGCGGGGAGTCACAGATACGCAGTATTTT.

The CDR3, as DNA: TGTGCCAGTAGTGTCGATTCGGGACACGTCGAGCAGTACTTC. Translation: CASSVDSGHVEQYF. This sequence joins TRBV19 and TRBJ2-7; D perhaps matches TRBD1 (6 bases). Germline V gene data show CDR1 as LNHDA and CDR2 as SQIVND (reference sequence). Trimming took off 5 bases at V and 6 bases at J, with 17 bases between the two ends. The CDR3 spans 14 residues.

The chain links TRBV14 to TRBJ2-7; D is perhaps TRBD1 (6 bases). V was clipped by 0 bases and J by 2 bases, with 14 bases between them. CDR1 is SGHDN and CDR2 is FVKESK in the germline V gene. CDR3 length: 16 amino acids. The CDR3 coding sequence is TGTGCCAGCAGCCAAGAAGGACAGCTCCTCACCTACGAGCAGTACTTC. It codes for CASSQEGQLLTYEQYF.

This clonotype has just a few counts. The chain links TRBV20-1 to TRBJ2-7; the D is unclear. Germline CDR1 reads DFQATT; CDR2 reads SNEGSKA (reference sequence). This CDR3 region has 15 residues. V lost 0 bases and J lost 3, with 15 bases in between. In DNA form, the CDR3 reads TGCAGTGCTAGAGATCGAGTATGGACGGACTACGAGCAGTACTTC. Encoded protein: CSARDRVWTDYEQYF.

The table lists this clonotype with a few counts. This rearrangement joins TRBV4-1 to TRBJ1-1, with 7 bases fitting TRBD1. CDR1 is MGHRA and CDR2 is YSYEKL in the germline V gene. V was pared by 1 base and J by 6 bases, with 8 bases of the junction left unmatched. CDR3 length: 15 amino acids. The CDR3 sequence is CASSQVAGGKAEAFF. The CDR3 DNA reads TGCGCCAGCAGCCAAGTTGCAGGGGGGAAGGCTGAAGCTTTCTTT.

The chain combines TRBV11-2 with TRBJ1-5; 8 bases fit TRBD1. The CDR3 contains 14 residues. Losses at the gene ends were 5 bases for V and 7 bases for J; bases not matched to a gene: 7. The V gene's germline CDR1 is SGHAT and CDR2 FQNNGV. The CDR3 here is CASSLGQGIQPQHF. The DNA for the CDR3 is TGTGCCAGCAGCCTAGGACAGGGTATCCAGCCCCAGCATTTT.

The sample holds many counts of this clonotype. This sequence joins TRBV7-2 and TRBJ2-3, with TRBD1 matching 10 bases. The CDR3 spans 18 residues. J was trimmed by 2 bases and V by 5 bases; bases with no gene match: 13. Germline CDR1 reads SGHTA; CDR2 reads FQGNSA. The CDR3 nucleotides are TGTGCCAGCAGCGTACCGGGACAGGGGTTTGAGGCCACAGATACGCAGTATTTT. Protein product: CASSVPGQGFEATDTQYF.

The CDR3 spells CASSYFQGGTEAFF. DNA for the CDR3: TGTGCCAGCAGTTACTTTCAGGGGGGGACTGAAGCTTTCTTT. The rearrangement uses TRBV6-6 and TRBJ1-1; TRBD1 matches 7 bases. The CDR3 has 14 residues. Germline CDR1 MNHNY, CDR2 SVGAGI (reference sequence). The V gene end was trimmed by 1 base and the J gene end by 5 bases; junction bases not matched to a gene: 4.

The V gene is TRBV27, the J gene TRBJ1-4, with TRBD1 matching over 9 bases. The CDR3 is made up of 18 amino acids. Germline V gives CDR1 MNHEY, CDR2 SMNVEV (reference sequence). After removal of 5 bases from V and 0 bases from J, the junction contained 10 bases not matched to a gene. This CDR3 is CASSPTGTGLATNEKLFF. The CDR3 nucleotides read TGTGCCAGCAGTCCTACTGGGACAGGGCTGGCAACTAATGAAAAACTGTTTTTT. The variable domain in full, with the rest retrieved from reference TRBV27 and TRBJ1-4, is EAQVTQNPRYLITVTGKKLTVTCSQNMNHEYMSWYRQDPGLGLRQIYYSMNVEVTDKGDVPEGYKVSRKEKRNFPLILESPSPNQTSLYFCASSPTGTGLATNEKLFFGSGTQLSVL.

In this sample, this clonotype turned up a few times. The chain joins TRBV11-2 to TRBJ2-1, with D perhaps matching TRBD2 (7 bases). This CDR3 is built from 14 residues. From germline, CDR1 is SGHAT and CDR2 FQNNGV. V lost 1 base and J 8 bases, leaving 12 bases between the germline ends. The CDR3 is CASSLGGGAYEQFF. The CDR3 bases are TGTGCCAGCAGCTTAGGCGGGGGCGCCTATGAGCAGTTCTTC.

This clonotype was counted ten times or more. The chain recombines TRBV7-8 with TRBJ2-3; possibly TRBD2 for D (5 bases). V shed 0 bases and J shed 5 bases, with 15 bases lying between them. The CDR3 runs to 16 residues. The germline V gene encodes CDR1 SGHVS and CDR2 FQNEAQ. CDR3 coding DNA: TGTGCCAGCAGCTTAGCGTTGGGCGGTGCGGGAGATACGCAGTATTTT. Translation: CASSLALGGAGDTQYF. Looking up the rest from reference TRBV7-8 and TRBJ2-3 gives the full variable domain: GAGVSQSPRYKVAKRGQDVALRCDPISGHVSLFWYQQALGQGPEFLTYFQNEAQLDKSGLPSDRFFAERPEGSVSTLKIQRTQQEDSAVYLCASSLALGGAGDTQYFGPGTRLTVL.

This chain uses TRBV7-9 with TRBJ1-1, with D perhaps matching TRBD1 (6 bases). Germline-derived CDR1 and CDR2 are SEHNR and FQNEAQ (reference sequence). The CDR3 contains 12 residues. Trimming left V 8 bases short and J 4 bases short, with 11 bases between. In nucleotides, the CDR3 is TGTGCCAGCTGGCAGGGGACCACTGAAGCTTTCTTT. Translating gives CASWQGTTEAFF. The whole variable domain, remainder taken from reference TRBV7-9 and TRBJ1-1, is DTGVSQNPRHKITKRGQNVTFRCDPISEHNRLYWYRQTLGQGPEFLTYFQNEAQLEKSRLLSDRFSAERPKGSFSTLEIQRTEQGDSAMYLCASWQGTTEAFFGQGTRLTVV.

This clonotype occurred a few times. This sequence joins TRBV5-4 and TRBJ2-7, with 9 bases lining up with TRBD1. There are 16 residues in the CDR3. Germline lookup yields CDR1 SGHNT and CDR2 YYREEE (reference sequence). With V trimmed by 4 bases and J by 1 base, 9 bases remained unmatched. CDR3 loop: CASSLNPGQGSYEQYF. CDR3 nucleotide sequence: TGTGCCAGCAGCCTAAACCCGGGACAGGGATCCTACGAGCAGTACTTC.

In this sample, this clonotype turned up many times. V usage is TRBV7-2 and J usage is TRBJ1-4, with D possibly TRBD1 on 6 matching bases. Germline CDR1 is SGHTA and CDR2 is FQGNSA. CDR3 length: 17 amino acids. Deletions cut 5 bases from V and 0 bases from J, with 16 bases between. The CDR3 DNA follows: TGTGCCAGCAGCCCGGACAGTCCTTTTGCAACTAATGAAAAACTGTTTTTT. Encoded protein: CASSPDSPFATNEKLFF.

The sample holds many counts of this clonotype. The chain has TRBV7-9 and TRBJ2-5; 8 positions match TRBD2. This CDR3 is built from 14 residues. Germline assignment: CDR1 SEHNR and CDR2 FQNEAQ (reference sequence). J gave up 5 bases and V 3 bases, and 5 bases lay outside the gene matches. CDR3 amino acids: CASSFSGIGETQYF. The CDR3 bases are TGTGCCAGCAGCTTTAGCGGGATCGGGGAGACCCAGTACTTC.

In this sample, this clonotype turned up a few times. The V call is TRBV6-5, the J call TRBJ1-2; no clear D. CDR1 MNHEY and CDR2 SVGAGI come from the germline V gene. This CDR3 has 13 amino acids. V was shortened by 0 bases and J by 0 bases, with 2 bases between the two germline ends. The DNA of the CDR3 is TGTGCCAGCAGTTACTCGACTAACTATGGCTACACCTTC. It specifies CASSYSTNYGYTF.

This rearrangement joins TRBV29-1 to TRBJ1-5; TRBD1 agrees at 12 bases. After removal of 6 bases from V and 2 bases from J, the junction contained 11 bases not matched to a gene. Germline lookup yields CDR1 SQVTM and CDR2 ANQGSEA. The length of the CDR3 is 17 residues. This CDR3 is CSVSVGQGALGNQPQHF. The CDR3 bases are TGCAGCGTCTCCGTGGGACAGGGGGCATTAGGCAATCAGCCCCAGCATTTT.